This T cell receptor beta chain was captured in a study of blood T cells in healthy people across ages. Study outcomes and limitations: Per million T cells, the diversity of TCR beta decreased roughly linearly as age advanced.

The CDR3 has 16 residues. Healthy Caucasians from Russia aged roughly 6 to 95 served as donors. Roughly 9.5 milliliters of peripheral blood were drawn from each donor into EDTA-treated tubes. A remark on this clonotype: What it binds is unknown.

The authors ran a second PCR of roughly 6 to 12 cycles using a sample-barcoded 5' primer and a J-beta primer mix. Each cDNA molecule, via a template-switch adaptor with 12 random nucleotides, was tagged. MiXCR, run by TCRdb on the 5' RACE reads, gives a single entry per CDR3 protein. The sample lists about 570,000 distinct CDR3 sequences; roughly 28% were seen once. The sample comprised blood. V gene TRBV21-1 combines with J gene TRBJ2-7; the table calls TRBD1, which could not be checked here. TRBV21-1 is a pseudogene locus. The source of this sequence is a woman between 65 and 79 years old in good health. CDR3 DNA sequence: TGTGCCAGCAGCAAAGACGGCAGGGGTCCATCCTACGAGCAGTACTTC. It specifies CASSKDGRGPSYEQYF.